Each of the 28 T cell receptor beta chains below was sequenced from the same sample in a study of cytomegalovirus exposure and HLA in healthy donors (dated by TCRdb to about 2017). To prepare the library, the immunoSEQ multiplex PCR assay was applied. For the multiplex PCR, a mixture combining 60 forward primers for TCR Vbeta segments and 13 reverse primers for TCR Jbeta segments was used. Held by TCRdb, this immuneACCESS table contains in-frame sequences only and omits some clones. Under half of the omission traces to an unresolved V gene where checked; the cause of the rest is unknown. This sample lists 160,000 or so clones; around 78% were detected once. The leading ten clones occupy 0.95% to 1.1% of the sample. Specimen: PBMCs. The source is a woman aged 40 to 55 in good health and CMV-seronegative.

In this sample, this clone turned up a few times. This chain connects TRBV6-6 to TRBJ2-1; 7 bases are shared with TRBD2. Germline CDR1 MNHNY, CDR2 SVGAGI (reference sequence). This CDR3 comprises 14 residues. With 2 bases clipped from V and 7 bases from J, the junction kept 5 bases outside the gene matches. The DNA of the CDR3 is TGTGCCAGCAGTTACGGGACTACTTCAAATGAGCAGTTCTTC. Amino acids: CASSYGTTSNEQFF.

The rearrangement uses TRBV10-3 and TRBJ1-1; D not resolved. The CDR3 is 11 residues long. Per the germline V gene, CDR1 is ENHRY and CDR2 is SYGVKD. V was clipped by 6 bases and J by 4 bases, with 6 bases between them. The CDR3 DNA follows: TGTGCCATCAGGGCGGGCACTGAAGCTTTCTTT. This codes for CAIRAGTEAFF.

This clone occurred once. The chain employs TRBV30 and TRBJ2-3, with 10 bases that match TRBD2. This CDR3 spans 17 amino acids. Germline V gene data show CDR1 as GTSNPN and CDR2 as SVGIG (reference sequence). Losses at the gene ends were 0 bases for V and 3 bases for J; bases not matched to a gene: 9. The CDR3 DNA is TGTGCCTGGAGTGTTCCCCCCTATAGCGGGAGGACAGATACGCAGTATTTT. It encodes CAWSVPPYSGRTDTQYF.

This clone was seen more than once but under ten times. The chain recombines TRBV19 with TRBJ1-5; no clear D. The CDR3 runs to 13 residues. The V end lost 3 bases, the J end lost 5 bases, and 8 bases lay between the germline ends. CDR1 is LNHDA, CDR2 SQIVND, per germline (reference sequence). The CDR3 coding sequence is TGTGCCAGTAGTATGGGAGGGTATCAGCCCCAGCATTTT. Protein product: CASSMGGYQPQHF.

CDR3 in amino acids: CASSRSGGAPYEQYF. The CDR3 DNA sequence: TGTGCCAGTAGTAGATCCGGCGGGGCCCCCTACGAGCAGTACTTC. The rearrangement uses TRBV19 and TRBJ2-7; possible D gene TRBD2, 6 bases. Looked up from germline, CDR1 is LNHDA and CDR2 is SQIVND (reference sequence). The ends were cut back, 4 bases at V and 2 bases at J, with 15 bases in the middle. This CDR3 has 15 amino acids. The full variable domain, rest sourced from reference TRBV19 and TRBJ2-7, is DGGITQSPKYLFRKEGQNVTLSCEQNLNHDAMYWYRQDPGQGLRLIYYSQIVNDFQKGDIAEGYSVSREKKESFPLTVTSAQKNPTAFYLCASSRSGGAPYEQYFGPGTRLTVT.

The chain recombines TRBV4-2 with TRBJ2-2; D perhaps matches TRBD2 (6 bases). The CDR3 is 16 residues long. Germline assignment: CDR1 LGHNA and CDR2 YNFKEQ. Trimming took 2 bases from V and 6 from J, leaving 16 bases between them. CDR3 protein: CASSQPPSVAAGELFF. The CDR3 bases are TGTGCCAGCAGCCAACCTCCCAGCGTAGCGGCCGGGGAGCTGTTTTTT.

This clone is a singleton in its sample. The rearrangement joins TRBV25-1 to TRBJ1-2, with D maybe TRBD1 (6 bases). V shed 0 bases and J shed 6 bases, with 14 bases lying between them. The CDR3 contains 15 residues. In germline, CDR1 is MGHDK, CDR2 SYGVNS. The CDR3 coding sequence is TGTGCCAGCAGTGAATACCCCGAGCAGGGGCATGGCTACACCTTC. Residues: CASSEYPEQGHGYTF.

V and J are TRBV30 and TRBJ2-2; 7 bases are shared with TRBD2. The V gene's germline CDR1 is GTSNPN and CDR2 SVGIG (reference sequence). The CDR3 length is 13 residues. V trimming: 2 bases; J trimming: 7 bases; junction bases outside the gene matches: 4. CDR3 residues: CAWSPSGNGELFF. Written as DNA, the CDR3 is TGTGCCTGGAGTCCCAGCGGGAACGGGGAGCTGTTTTTT.

The chain combines TRBV6-6 with TRBJ1-5; D is unresolved. Trimming shortened V by 6 bases and J by 8 bases, and 17 bases separated the two germline ends. Germline V lookup: CDR1 MNHNY, CDR2 SVGAGI (reference sequence). The CDR3 has 14 residues. The CDR3 region is CASRSRISGEPQHF. In nucleotides, the CDR3 is TGTGCCAGCAGATCCCGAATCAGCGGGGAGCCCCAGCATTTT.

The chain carries TRBV30 and TRBJ2-2, with 9 nucleotides matching TRBD2. With 1 base clipped from V and 8 bases from J, the junction kept 5 bases outside the gene matches. Germline CDR1 is GTSNPN and CDR2 is SVGIG (reference sequence). CDR3 length equals 14 residues. CDR3 DNA sequence: TGTGCCTGGAGTGGAAGCGGGAGGAGGGGGGAGCTGTTTTTT. This translates into CAWSGSGRRGELFF.

This chain joins TRBV25-1 and TRBJ1-4; D is ambiguous. Looked up from germline, CDR1 is MGHDK and CDR2 is SYGVNS. V lost 3 bases and J 8 bases, leaving 22 bases between the germline ends. The CDR3 is 17 amino acids. Here the CDR3 reads CASSDGYGGTISEKLFF. Written as DNA, the CDR3 is TGTGCCAGCAGTGATGGGTACGGCGGAACAATTAGCGAAAAACTGTTTTTT.

This clone was detected only a few times. This chain joins TRBV19 and TRBJ1-1; TRBD1 aligns across 8 bases. Trimming at V came to 4 bases and at J to 9 bases, leaving 13 bases not matched to a gene. Germline-derived CDR1 and CDR2 are LNHDA and SQIVND (reference sequence). The CDR3 length is 15 residues. The CDR3, as DNA: TGTGCCAGTAGTACATCACAGGGGGACGCAACCCAAGCTTTCTTT. Translation: CASSTSQGDATQAFF.

The rearrangement links TRBV6-6 to TRBJ2-7; D gene unclear. V lost 2 bases and J 4 bases, leaving 6 bases between the germline ends. The CDR3 is 12 amino acids. Germline V gene data show CDR1 as MNHNY and CDR2 as SVGAGI (reference sequence). CDR3 DNA: TGTGCCAGCAGTTACCGACAATACGAGCAGTACTTC. It encodes CASSYRQYEQYF.

The rearrangement links TRBV10-1 to TRBJ2-1, with TRBD2 matching 9 bases. Trimming at V came to 6 bases and at J to 2 bases, leaving 14 bases not matched to a gene. Per germline, CDR1 WNHNN and CDR2 SYGVQD (reference sequence). The CDR3 is 18 residues long. The CDR3, as DNA: TGCGCCAGCAGGCCTAGCGGGACCACTCCGAGGGCCTACAATGAGCAGTTCTTC. It is translated as CASRPSGTTPRAYNEQFF.

This chain connects TRBV6-1 to TRBJ2-1, with 8 bases lining up with TRBD1. The J segment lost 8 bases and the V segment lost 4 bases, leaving 10 bases of the junction unmatched. CDR1 MNHNS and CDR2 SASEGT come from the germline V gene. This CDR3 spans 15 amino acids. The DNA for the CDR3 is TGTGCCAGCAGTGGAATTGGACAGGGAGCTCATGAGCAGTTCTTC. It translates to CASSGIGQGAHEQFF.

This clone was detected only once. The chain uses TRBV5-1 and TRBJ2-1, with 11 bases fitting TRBD2. Germline CDR1 is SGHRS and CDR2 is YFSETQ. CDR3 size: 16 residues. V was pared by 4 bases and J by 4 bases, with 7 bases of the junction left unmatched. The CDR3 loop reads CASSASGTSGYNEQFF. CDR3 nucleotide sequence: TGCGCCAGCAGCGCCTCCGGGACTAGCGGTTACAATGAGCAGTTCTTC.

The chain combines TRBV11-3 with TRBJ2-7, with D unclear. The germline V and J ends were trimmed by 2 bases and 5 bases, with 4 bases remaining between them. The CDR3 runs to 11 residues. Germline assignment: CDR1 SGHNT and CDR2 YENEEA. The CDR3 bases are TGTGCCAGCAGCTTACAGGACGAGCAGTACTTC. Its protein product is CASSLQDEQYF.

The V call is TRBV28, the J call TRBJ1-2, with D perhaps matching TRBD1 (5 bases). Germline lookup yields CDR1 MDHEN and CDR2 SYDVKM. Between the trimmed V and J ends, which lost 7 bases and 6 bases, there was a span of 12 bases. This CDR3 is 12 amino acids long. CDR3 DNA sequence: TGTGCCAGCACGCGGTGGGGCGATGGCTACACCTTC. Protein product: CASTRWGDGYTF.

The chain has TRBV2 and TRBJ2-3, with 7 positions matching TRBD2. This CDR3 region has 14 residues. Trimming removed 7 bases from V and 3 bases from J; junction bases left unmatched: 7. CDR1 and CDR2 from the germline V gene are SNHLY and FYNNEI. CDR3 sequence (DNA): TGTGCCAGCACCACTAGCGCGGGGACAGATACGCAGTATTTT. Residues: CASTTSAGTDTQYF.

The chain employs TRBV5-5 and TRBJ1-5; TRBD1 is a possible D gene (5 bases). Trimming pared 3 bases from V and 6 bases from J, leaving 10 bases between. The germline V gene has CDR1 SGHKS and CDR2 YYEKEE (reference sequence). This CDR3 is built from 13 residues. The CDR3 DNA is TGTGCCAGCAGCTATGAAAGGGGTCAGCCCCAGCATTTT. The encoded protein is CASSYERGQPQHF.

The chain uses TRBV5-1 and TRBJ1-6; D remains unclear. This CDR3 contains 12 residues. In germline, CDR1 is SGHRS, CDR2 YFSETQ. The ends were cut back, 5 bases at V and 6 bases at J, with 6 bases in the middle. This CDR3 is CASRALNSPLHF. The CDR3 nucleotides are TGCGCCAGCAGGGCCCTTAATTCACCCCTCCACTTT.

This clone was recorded a few times. The chain employs TRBV30 and TRBJ1-3, with 7 positions matching TRBD1. Germline CDR1 reads GTSNPN; CDR2 reads SVGIG (reference sequence). J lost 1 base, V lost 1 base, and 4 bases had no gene match. The CDR3 is 15 residues long. Here the CDR3 DNA reads TGTGCCTGGAGTGACAGGGGTAAATCTGGAAACACCATATATTTT. Translation gives CAWSDRGKSGNTIYF. The variable domain in full, completed from reference TRBV30 and TRBJ1-3, reads SQTIHQWPATLVQPVGSPLSLECTVEGTSNPNLYWYRQAAGRGLQLLFYSVGIGQISSEVPQNLSASRPQDRQFILSSKKLLLSDSGFYLCAWSDRGKSGNTIYFGEGSWLTVV.

Concerning this clone: Other nucleotide sequences in the sample specify the same CDR3. V usage is TRBV5-1 and J usage is TRBJ2-1; D gene ambiguous. Trimming stripped 0 bases from V and 0 bases from J, with 7 bases between. The germline V gene has CDR1 SGHRS and CDR2 YFSETQ. The CDR3 loop spans 15 amino acids. This CDR3 reads CASSLVGDSYNEQFF. The CDR3 coding sequence is TGCGCCAGCAGCTTGGTAGGAGACTCCTACAATGAGCAGTTCTTC.

The chain uses TRBV25-1 and TRBJ2-7, with D perhaps TRBD2 (6 bases). V lost 3 bases, J lost 4 bases, and 13 bases lay in between. From germline, CDR1 is MGHDK and CDR2 SYGVNS. The CDR3 covers 14 residues. The CDR3 loop is CASSELGEAYEQYF. Written as DNA, the CDR3 is TGTGCCAGCAGTGAGTTAGGGGAGGCGTACGAGCAGTACTTC.

The rearrangement joins TRBV29-1 to TRBJ2-7; 8 nucleotides line up with TRBD1. The CDR3 is 13 residues long. The ends lost 1 base at V and 4 bases at J; junction bases unmatched: 3. Germline CDR1 reads SQVTM; CDR2 reads ANQGSEA. CDR3: CSVEVDRGYEQYF. The DNA of the CDR3 is TGCAGCGTTGAAGTAGACAGGGGTTACGAGCAGTACTTC.

This chain uses TRBV2 with TRBJ1-1; no clear D. V was cut by 8 bases and J by 1 base, with 8 bases left in between. This CDR3 region has 12 residues. Germline-derived CDR1 and CDR2 are SNHLY and FYNNEI. The CDR3 DNA reads TGTGCCAGCCTCCGGGAGAACACTGAAGCTTTCTTT. Translated, it gives CASLRENTEAFF.

This chain uses TRBV2 with TRBJ2-7, with D unclear. The germline V and J ends were trimmed by 4 bases and 1 base, with 5 bases remaining between them. This CDR3 has 12 residues. The germline V gene has CDR1 SNHLY and CDR2 FYNNEI. The CDR3 DNA sequence: TGTGCCAGCAGTGTTTCTTCCTACGAGCAGTACTTC. Translated, it gives CASSVSSYEQYF.

This clone was seen more than once but under ten times. This chain connects TRBV5-1 to TRBJ2-7; TRBD2 aligns across 12 bases. Trimming took 4 bases from V and 5 from J; bases not matched to a gene: 7. CDR3 length equals 15 residues. Germline CDR1 SGHRS, CDR2 YFSETQ. The CDR3 DNA reads TGCGCCAGCAGCCCCCTAGCGGGAGGGCCTAACGAGCAGTACTTC. As protein: CASSPLAGGPNEQYF.